This T cell receptor beta chain was sequenced for a study of blood T cell repertoires in COVID-19. Study-level background: Collection of acute and convalescent COVID-19 samples took place in the United States, Italy and Spain. T cells, B-cell-depleted T cells, or PBMCs supplied cDNA or gDNA.

The V segment lost 5 bases and the J segment 4 bases; nucleotides outside the gene matches: 8. CDR1 is SGHTA, CDR2 FQGNSA, per germline. The length of the CDR3 is 15 residues. The protocol was immunoSEQ multiplex PCR, while the TCRdb copy is restricted to in-frame clones and leaves out a portion. The data show about 170,000 clones, 80% to 85% seen once. What was sequenced was peripheral blood. The sequence was obtained from a man aged 70 or older with active or convalescent COVID-19. The V call is TRBV7-2, the J call TRBJ2-7, with 10 bases aligning to TRBD1. This CDR3 reads CASSMRDRGRYEQYF. DNA of the CDR3: TGTGCCAGCAGCATGAGGGACAGGGGACGGTACGAGCAGTACTTC.